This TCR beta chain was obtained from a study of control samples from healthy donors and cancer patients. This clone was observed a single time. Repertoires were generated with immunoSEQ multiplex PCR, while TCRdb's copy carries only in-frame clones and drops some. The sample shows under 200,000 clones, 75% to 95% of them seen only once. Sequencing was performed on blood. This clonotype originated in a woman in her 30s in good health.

CDR3 in amino acids: CASNELDRGNSPLHF. CDR3 sequence (DNA): TGTGCCAGTAACGAACTGGACAGGGGCAATTCACCCCTCCACTTT. The chain combines TRBV19 with TRBJ1-6; 9 bases map to TRBD1. V gave up 7 bases and J gave up 7 bases; unmatched junction bases: 8. The CDR3 length is 15 residues. Germline CDR1 reads LNHDA; CDR2 reads SQIVND (reference sequence).